Listed below are T cell receptor beta chains from one sample, sequenced in a study of T cells in Graves' hyperthyroidism and ophthalmopathy. In TCRdb, the multiplex PCR reads were re-called with MiXCR into one record per CDR3 protein. The sample holds 89,000 or so distinct CDR3 sequences, approximately 40% seen once. The sample comprised peripheral blood or thyroid tissue (not recorded which). Receptors originate from a woman under 40 with Graves' hyperthyroidism. CDR3s include the opening cysteine and the closing phenylalanine or tryptophan. The D gene is left open where the match is weak. Part of the rows lack a size; the others show once, few, many or a class for expanded clones.

DNA,CDR3,size,J,D,V
TGTGCCAGCAGTGAAAATCCAGGGCTCCACTCTGGGGCCAACGTCCTGACTTTC,CASSENPGLHSGANVLTF,many,TRBJ2-6,.,TRBV6-1
TGTGCCAGCAGCTTGGGGGAGCTGTTTTTT,CASSLGELFF,few,TRBJ2-2,.,TRBV5-6
TGCAGTGCTAGTCCCGGGACAGGGGATTACTATGGCTACACCTTC,CSASPGTGDYYGYTF,few,TRBJ1-2,TRBD1,TRBV20-1
TGTGCCAGCAAACAGGGTCCCGGGGAGCTGTTTTTT,CASKQGPGELFF,many,TRBJ2-2,.,TRBV6-5
TGTGCCAGCATTGGACAGGGGAATCGGTTTCGAGTGGAAAAACTGTTTTTT,CASIGQGNRFRVEKLFF,many,TRBJ1-4,TRBD1,TRBV2
TGTGCCATCAGTGCGCGCCAGCAACAGGTTCCCGAATCACCCCTCCACTTT,CAISARQQQVPESPLHF,.,TRBJ1-6,.,TRBV10-3
TGTGCCAGCAGCTCTCTAGCGGGAGGGGGCACCGGGGAGCTGTTTTTT,CASSSLAGGGTGELFF,.,TRBJ2-2,TRBD2,TRBV9
TGCAGCGTTACTACTACGGGGCCCTACGAGCAGTACTTC,CSVTTTGPYEQYF,.,TRBJ2-7,.,TRBV29-1
TGTGCCACCAGTCCAGAGAGGGCTCCCCATGGCTACACCTTC,CATSPERAPHGYTF,many,TRBJ1-2,.,TRBV15
TGCAATGCTAGCCCGGGACAGGGAGTAGGTTCACCCCTCCACTTT,CNASPGQGVGSPLHF,.,TRBJ1-6,TRBD1,TRBV20-1
TGCAGTGCTATAACGACTAGCGGGGACACAGATACGCAGTATTTT,CSAITTSGDTDTQYF,few,TRBJ2-3,TRBD2,TRBV20-1
TGTGCCAGCAGTCGGGCCGGAGAGACCCAGTACTTC,CASSRAGETQYF,few,TRBJ2-5,.,TRBV9
TGTGCCACCGTTCGCTCGGACAGGGGAAGTTGGGTCACTGAAGCTTTCTTT,CATVRSDRGSWVTEAFF,.,TRBJ1-1,TRBD1,TRBV28
TGTGCCAGCAGCGAGCTCAACTCAGATACGCAGTATTTT,CASSELNSDTQYF,.,TRBJ2-3,.,TRBV4-1
TGTGCCAGCAGTAGCGGGATGTACGAGCAGTACTTC,CASSSGMYEQYF,many,TRBJ2-7,TRBD2,TRBV6-6
TGTGCCAGCAGCCGCGCGGGAGTAACAGGTACGCAGTATTTT,CASSRAGVTGTQYF,.,TRBJ2-3,TRBD2,TRBV9
TGTGCCAGCTCAGCGGAAGCTGAAGAGACCCAGCATTTT,CASSAEAEETQHF,once,TRBJ1-5,.,TRBV6-1
TGTGCCAGCAGCGGGACTGCCGAGCAGTACTTC,CASSGTAEQYF,.,TRBJ2-7,.,TRBV9
TGTGCCAGCAGCCCGAATCCACGGGGGAATAATTCACCCCTCCACTTT,CASSPNPRGNNSPLHF,many,TRBJ1-6,.,TRBV2
TGTGCCAGCAGCGTAGTCGCAGATACGCAGTATTTT,CASSVVADTQYF,few,TRBJ2-3,.,TRBV9